These T cell receptor beta chains were read from a single sample in a study of beta chain features in type 1 diabetes. Sequenced by immunoSEQ multiplex PCR; TCRdb stores in-frame clones only, minus some. The sample has 150,000 to 190,000 clones; 7.5% to 10% are singletons. Sequenced: central memory CD4+ T cells from blood. These receptors originate from a man younger than 30 in good health. Both conserved end residues are part of each CDR3. The order of the fields is CDR3 length, J gene, D gene, V gene, clone size, CDR3 DNA, CDR3 protein. D genes are given only for firm matches. The size entry is marked missing in some rows and otherwise reads once, few, many or a size class.

CDR3 length: 12; J gene: TRBJ2-3; D gene: .; V gene: TRBV11-1; clone size: few; CDR3 DNA: TGTGCCAGCAGTCTCAACAGGGATACGCAGTATTTT; CDR3 protein: CASSLNRDTQYF
CDR3 length: 14; J gene: TRBJ2-1; D gene: .; V gene: TRBV7-8; clone size: few; CDR3 DNA: TGTGCCAGCAGCTTTCGCGTTGACTACAATGAGCAGTTCTTC; CDR3 protein: CASSFRVDYNEQFF
CDR3 length: 14; J gene: TRBJ2-5; D gene: .; V gene: TRBV6-1; clone size: few; CDR3 DNA: TGTGCCAGCAGGGATCTAGCGCTGAAAGAGACCCAGTACTTC; CDR3 protein: CASRDLALKETQYF
CDR3 length: 13; J gene: TRBJ1-1; D gene: .; V gene: TRBV7-7; clone size: .; CDR3 DNA: TGTGCCAGCAGCTTGGACAGCAACACTGAAGCTTTCTTT; CDR3 protein: CASSLDSNTEAFF
CDR3 length: 16; J gene: TRBJ1-2; D gene: .; V gene: TRBV30; clone size: few; CDR3 DNA: TGTGCCTGGAGTTTGACCCCAGGACAGCGAAACTATGGCTACACCTTC; CDR3 protein: CAWSLTPGQRNYGYTF
CDR3 length: 14; J gene: TRBJ1-2; D gene: .; V gene: TRBV10-3; clone size: .; CDR3 DNA: TGTGCCATCAGCGGCCACAGGAAGGACTATGGCTACACCTTC; CDR3 protein: CAISGHRKDYGYTF
CDR3 length: 15; J gene: TRBJ1-5; D gene: TRBD1; V gene: TRBV13; clone size: many; CDR3 DNA: TGTGCCAGCAGCCTTTCCGGGACAGGCAATCAGCCCCAGCATTTT; CDR3 protein: CASSLSGTGNQPQHF
CDR3 length: 15; J gene: TRBJ1-6; D gene: TRBD1; V gene: TRBV25-1; clone size: few; CDR3 DNA: TGTGCCAGCAGTGAATTCGGGACAGGGGGGCCACCCCTCCACTTT; CDR3 protein: CASSEFGTGGPPLHF
CDR3 length: 14; J gene: TRBJ1-5; D gene: .; V gene: TRBV18; clone size: few; CDR3 DNA: TGTGCCAGCTCACCGCGACAGGAAAATCAGCCCCAGCATTTT; CDR3 protein: CASSPRQENQPQHF
CDR3 length: 13; J gene: TRBJ1-1; D gene: TRBD1; V gene: TRBV9; clone size: .; CDR3 DNA: TGTGCCAGCTCGGGGACAGGGGGCGGCACAGCTTTCTTT; CDR3 protein: CASSGTGGGTAFF
CDR3 length: 17; J gene: TRBJ2-1; D gene: TRBD2; V gene: TRBV7-9; clone size: many; CDR3 DNA: TGTGCCAGCAGCCGGAGGGAACGTCTAGCGGCCTACAATGAGCAGTTCTTC; CDR3 protein: CASSRRERLAAYNEQFF
CDR3 length: 15; J gene: TRBJ1-1; D gene: .; V gene: TRBV11-2; clone size: .; CDR3 DNA: TGTGCCAGCAGCGCCCTAACAGGGTCGAACACTGAAGCTTTCTTT; CDR3 protein: CASSALTGSNTEAFF
CDR3 length: 15; J gene: TRBJ2-3; D gene: TRBD2; V gene: TRBV30; clone size: .; CDR3 DNA: TGTGCCTGGAGTAGCGGGAGACCTCTCACAGATACGCAGTATTTT; CDR3 protein: CAWSSGRPLTDTQYF
CDR3 length: 14; J gene: TRBJ2-3; D gene: .; V gene: TRBV9; clone size: few; CDR3 DNA: TGTGCCAGCAGCGTAGCTCCCTACTGGGATACGCAGTATTTT; CDR3 protein: CASSVAPYWDTQYF
CDR3 length: 15; J gene: TRBJ2-1; D gene: TRBD1; V gene: TRBV5-1; clone size: .; CDR3 DNA: TGCGCCAGCAGCTTTACCGGGACAGGGTACAATGAGCAGTTCTTC; CDR3 protein: CASSFTGTGYNEQFF
CDR3 length: 14; J gene: TRBJ2-5; D gene: .; V gene: TRBV30; clone size: few; CDR3 DNA: TGTGCCTGGACAGGAGGGGTTCTGTGGGAGACCCAGTACTTC; CDR3 protein: CAWTGGVLWETQYF
CDR3 length: 16; J gene: TRBJ2-1; D gene: TRBD1; V gene: TRBV11-1; clone size: .; CDR3 DNA: TGTGCCAGCAGCTTAGTCGTAACAGGGGTCTTCAATGAGCAGTTCTTC; CDR3 protein: CASSLVVTGVFNEQFF
CDR3 length: 15; J gene: TRBJ2-3; D gene: TRBD1; V gene: TRBV5-1; clone size: .; CDR3 DNA: TGCGCCAGCAGCTGGTCCGGGACAGGGACAGATACGCAGTATTTT; CDR3 protein: CASSWSGTGTDTQYF
CDR3 length: 13; J gene: TRBJ1-2; D gene: TRBD1; V gene: TRBV6-5; clone size: few; CDR3 DNA: TGTGCCAGCAGTACAGGGGAGACCCTTGGCTACACCTTC; CDR3 protein: CASSTGETLGYTF
CDR3 length: 13; J gene: TRBJ2-7; D gene: .; V gene: TRBV7-8; clone size: many; CDR3 DNA: TGTGCCAGCAGCCCATTAACAGGGTACGAGCAGTACTTC; CDR3 protein: CASSPLTGYEQYF
CDR3 length: 12; J gene: TRBJ1-6; D gene: TRBD1; V gene: TRBV28; clone size: .; CDR3 DNA: TGTGCCAGCAAACAGGGGAATTCACCCCTCCACTTT; CDR3 protein: CASKQGNSPLHF
CDR3 length: 13; J gene: TRBJ2-1; D gene: .; V gene: TRBV18; clone size: .; CDR3 DNA: TGTGCCAGCTCAGAGAACCAGGGCAATGAGCAGTTCTTC; CDR3 protein: CASSENQGNEQFF
CDR3 length: 15; J gene: TRBJ2-1; D gene: TRBD1; V gene: TRBV7-3; clone size: .; CDR3 DNA: TGTGCCAGCAGCTCTCCCCCGGGACAGGACAATGAGCAGTTCTTC; CDR3 protein: CASSSPPGQDNEQFF
CDR3 length: 12; J gene: TRBJ2-2; D gene: .; V gene: TRBV13; clone size: many; CDR3 DNA: TGTGCCAGCAGCTGGAGCACCGGGGAGCTGTTTTTT; CDR3 protein: CASSWSTGELFF